The 26 T cell receptor beta chains given below trace back to one sample, sequenced in a study of identical twins. TCRdb redid the calling of the 5' RACE reads with MiXCR, one entry per CDR3 protein. The sample consists of some 500,000 distinct CDR3 sequences, roughly an eighth of them appearing once. This sample also belongs to another study, concerning yellow fever vaccine responses in identical twins.

The sequenced sample was CD4+ T cells sorted from blood. The source is a young woman in good health.

The chain carries TRBV7-2 and TRBJ2-7; D unclear. The CDR3 has 12 amino acids. Trimming cost V 4 bases and J 4 bases, with 8 bases left between them. Germline loops: CDR1 SGHTA, CDR2 FQGNSA. The CDR3 loop reads CASSSNNYEQYF. The CDR3 nucleotides are TGTGCCAGCAGCTCCAACAATTACGAGCAGTACTTC.

This clonotype was found a few times. The rearrangement links TRBV12-3 or TRBV12-4 to TRBJ2-7, with TRBD2 matching over 12 bases. The CDR3 length is 18 residues. V was clipped by 5 bases and J by 0 bases; unmatched bases: 11. CDR3 DNA: TGTGCCAGCAGTGGGCGGGCCGGGACTAGCGGGTCCTCCTACGAGCAGTACTTC. It translates to CASSGRAGTSGSSYEQYF.

This clonotype occurred many times. The CDR3 is CASRTSAISYEQYF. The CDR3 region has the DNA TGTGCCAGCAGAACTAGCGCCATCTCCTACGAGCAGTACTTC. The chain combines TRBV12-3 or TRBV12-4 with TRBJ2-7, with 7 positions matching TRBD2. V gave up 6 bases and J gave up 0 bases; unmatched junction bases: 5. CDR3 size: 14 residues.

This clonotype came up many times. The gene calls are TRBV12-3 or TRBV12-4 and TRBJ2-7; D is uncertain. V dropped 5 bases and J dropped 3 bases, with 8 bases sitting between them. The CDR3 spans 12 residues. The CDR3 reads CASSRDGYEQYF. CDR3 DNA: TGTGCCAGCAGTCGTGATGGCTACGAGCAGTACTTC.

V and J are TRBV3-1 and TRBJ2-4, with 7 bases lining up with TRBD1. Looked up from germline, CDR1 is LGHDT and CDR2 is YNNKEL (reference sequence). CDR3 size: 15 residues. The junction had 4 bases not matched to a gene; V was cut back by 5 bases and J by 0 bases. The CDR3 DNA reads as TGTGCCAGCAGCTCCGACAGGGTAGCCAAAAACATTCAGTACTTC. Residues: CASSSDRVAKNIQYF.

This clonotype was picked up many times. This chain joins TRBV28 and TRBJ2-7; perhaps TRBD2 as D (5 bases). The CDR3 sequence is 16 residues long. Germline assignment: CDR1 MDHEN and CDR2 SYDVKM. V lost 5 bases and J 3 bases, leaving 20 bases between the germline ends. DNA of the CDR3: TGTGCCAGCAGTCTTCCGATGGGCGGAGGACTCTACGAGCAGTACTTC. This sequence encodes CASSLPMGGGLYEQYF.

This clonotype appeared a few times. This chain links TRBV5-6 with TRBJ1-2; 9 bases match TRBD1. CDR1 and CDR2 (germline): SGHDT, YYEEEE. The CDR3 contains 16 residues. Trimming took 3 bases from V and 5 from J; bases not matched to a gene: 11. CDR3 amino acids: CASSSLNGQGWYGYTF. The CDR3 nucleotides are TGTGCCAGCAGCTCCCTTAATGGACAGGGGTGGTATGGCTACACCTTC.

J is TRBJ2-4 and V is TRBV2, with D uncertain. Germline assignment: CDR1 SNHLY and CDR2 FYNNEI. The V end lost 3 bases, the J end lost 0 bases, and 9 bases lay between the germline ends. This CDR3 is 15 amino acids long. In DNA form, the CDR3 reads TGTGCCAGCAGTGATGTCAGTATAGCCAAAAACATTCAGTACTTC. Translation gives CASSDVSIAKNIQYF.

For the CDR3, the DNA is TGTGCCAGCAGTTTAGGGGCAGGTCACTATGGCTACACCTTC. It specifies CASSLGAGHYGYTF. The chain is built from TRBV12-3 or TRBV12-4 and TRBJ1-2; D unclear. V was clipped by 1 base and J by 3 bases, with 9 bases between them. The CDR3 covers 14 residues.

This clonotype was seen only a few times. The chain links TRBV15 to TRBJ2-1; D is tentatively TRBD1 or TRBD2 (6 bases each). CDR3 length: 12 residues. Germline V gives CDR1 LNHNV, CDR2 YYDKDF (reference sequence). Trimming pared 1 base from V and 11 bases from J, leaving 9 bases between. Here the CDR3 DNA reads TGTGCCACCAGCAGAGTAGGGGGGCAGCAGTTCTTC. As protein: CATSRVGGQQFF.

V and J are TRBV7-3 and TRBJ2-6, with 9 bases lining up with TRBD1. CDR1 and CDR2 (germline): SGHTA, FQGTGA. Trimming took 6 bases from V and 0 from J; bases not matched to a gene: 15. This CDR3 spans 20 amino acids. The CDR3 spells CASRHIDLGTGNSGANVLTF. CDR3 DNA sequence: TGTGCCAGCAGACATATTGACCTCGGGACAGGGAACTCTGGGGCCAACGTCCTGACTTTC.

The gene calls are TRBV18 and TRBJ2-3; 8 nucleotides agree with TRBD1. This CDR3 region has 17 residues. Trimming took 0 bases from V and 0 from J; bases not matched to a gene: 5. Germline V gene lookup returns CDR1 KGHSH and CDR2 LQKENI. The CDR3 DNA reads as TGTGCCAGCTCACCACCGACACAGGGGGTTAGCACAGATACGCAGTATTTT. Translated: CASSPPTQGVSTDTQYF.

This chain uses TRBV18 with TRBJ2-5; D might be TRBD1 (5 bases). CDR1 is KGHSH and CDR2 is LQKENI in the germline V gene. Trimming removed 6 bases at V and 1 base at J, with 15 bases between. CDR3 size: 15 residues. CDR3 protein: CASSFQGSRQETQYF. The CDR3 region has the DNA TGTGCCAGCTCTTTTCAGGGCAGTCGCCAAGAGACCCAGTACTTC.

This clonotype turned up a few times. The genes are TRBV29-1 and TRBJ1-2, with TRBD1 matching over 7 bases. The CDR3 covers 11 residues. Trimming removed 7 bases from V and 5 bases from J; junction bases left unmatched: 4. Germline CDR1 is SQVTM and CDR2 is ANQGSEA. This CDR3 reads CSATTGYGYTF. In DNA, the CDR3 is TGCAGCGCCACGACAGGGTATGGCTACACCTTC.

The V call is TRBV7-9, the J call TRBJ2-2, with D tentatively TRBD1 (7 bases). Germline CDR1 SEHNR, CDR2 FQNEAQ (reference sequence). This CDR3 contains 15 residues. V was shortened by 8 bases and J by 7 bases, with 20 bases between the two germline ends. In DNA, the CDR3 is TGTGCCAGCTCAAAATCCGGAGGGGGCAGCGGGGAGCTGTTTTTT. Translation: CASSKSGGGSGELFF.

The chain recombines TRBV9 with TRBJ2-2; D might be TRBD2 (7 bases). CDR3 size: 17 residues. Trimming took 0 bases from V and 4 from J, leaving 16 bases between them. Germline loops: CDR1 SGDLS, CDR2 YYNGEE. CDR3 bases: TGTGCCAGCAGCGTAGCTTTGAGGGGGGGCGTCACCGGGGAGCTGTTTTTT. Residues: CASSVALRGGVTGELFF.

This clonotype was seen repeatedly, ten times or more. The rearrangement joins TRBV7-3 to TRBJ2-4; 12 nucleotides match TRBD2. The germline gives CDR1 SGHTA, CDR2 FQGTGA. Trimming removed 5 bases from V and 0 bases from J; junction bases left unmatched: 11. The CDR3 sequence is 19 residues long. The CDR3 region is CASSPTTSGGTLAKNIQYF. Written as DNA, the CDR3 is TGTGCCAGCAGCCCAACAACTAGCGGGGGGACTCTAGCCAAAAACATTCAGTACTTC.

The chain employs TRBV7-8 and TRBJ2-5; no clear D gene. V was clipped by 3 bases and J by 0 bases, with 14 bases between them. In germline, CDR1 is SGHVS, CDR2 FQNEAQ. The CDR3 has 16 residues. The DNA for the CDR3 is TGTGCCAGCAGCTTCAAGGCGGCTCTGTACCAAGAGACCCAGTACTTC. This sequence encodes CASSFKAALYQETQYF.

This clonotype turned up a few times. The J gene is TRBJ2-4, the V gene TRBV14; D is unresolved. This CDR3 region has 16 residues. The germline gives CDR1 SGHDN, CDR2 FVKESK. Trimming left V 0 bases short and J 0 bases short, with 9 bases between. CDR3 region: CASSQDQSLAKNIQYF. CDR3 in DNA: TGTGCCAGCAGCCAAGACCAGAGTCTAGCCAAAAACATTCAGTACTTC.

The sample holds a few counts of this clonotype. This chain connects TRBV7-9 to TRBJ1-3; D ambiguous. Germline V gene data show CDR1 as SEHNR and CDR2 as FQNEAQ (reference sequence). The CDR3 loop spans 13 amino acids. The ends were cut back, 4 bases at V and 2 bases at J, with 6 bases in the middle. The CDR3 loop reads CASSSPPGNTIYF. The CDR3 coding sequence is TGTGCCAGCAGCTCCCCTCCTGGAAACACCATATATTTT.

This clonotype occurred a few times. The chain has TRBV30 and TRBJ2-5, with D uncertain. V shed 0 bases and J shed 3 bases, with 5 bases lying between them. The CDR3 runs to 12 residues. Germline CDR1 is GTSNPN and CDR2 is SVGIG (reference sequence). The CDR3 is CAWSVREETQYF. DNA of the CDR3: TGTGCCTGGAGTGTACGGGAAGAGACCCAGTACTTC.

This clonotype was observed a handful of times. Germline is not matched at one junction end, which may reflect a read error. The rearrangement joins TRBV30 to TRBJ2-5, with D hard to call. The CDR3 has 12 residues. Germline CDR1 and CDR2: GTSNPN and SVGIG (reference sequence). CDR3 bases: TGTGCCTGGAGTCGCCGAACCCTACATTTACACTTC. Protein product: CAWSRRTLHLHF.

In this sample, this clonotype turned up a few times. The chain has TRBV28 and TRBJ1-5, with 8 bases that match TRBD1. With V trimmed by 5 bases and J by 4 bases, 4 bases remained unmatched. The germline gives CDR1 MDHEN, CDR2 SYDVKM. This CDR3 has 14 residues. The CDR3 DNA sequence: TGTGCCAGCAGTCGGGACAGGCTAAATCAGCCCCAGCATTTT. Translated: CASSRDRLNQPQHF.

A few counts support this clonotype. V is TRBV6-1 and J is TRBJ2-3; 8 bases are shared with TRBD1. The germline gives CDR1 MNHNS, CDR2 SASEGT. V lost 7 bases and J lost 0; bases outside the gene matches: 9. This CDR3 region has 16 residues. In nucleotides, the CDR3 is TGTGCCAGCAAGATGACAGGGGCGGGAAGCACAGATACGCAGTATTTT. Translated: CASKMTGAGSTDTQYF.

This sequence joins TRBV15 and TRBJ2-1; 11 bases fit TRBD2. CDR1 is LNHNV and CDR2 is YYDKDF in the germline V gene (reference sequence). This CDR3 region has 16 residues. V gave up 5 bases and J gave up 0 bases; unmatched junction bases: 3. The CDR3 DNA reads as TGTGCCACCAGCGGGACTAGCGGAAACTCCTACAATGAGCAGTTCTTC. This gives the protein CATSGTSGNSYNEQFF.

This clonotype showed up many times. The chain joins TRBV20-1 to TRBJ2-1, with D possibly matching TRBD2 (7 bases). Trimming took 5 bases from V and 0 from J, leaving 14 bases between them. CDR3 length: 15 residues. Per germline, CDR1 DFQATT and CDR2 SNEGSKA (reference sequence). The CDR3 DNA follows: TGCAGTGCTCCAAAGGGGGACTACTCCTACAATGAGCAGTTCTTC. Residues: CSAPKGDYSYNEQFF.